The rows below give T cell receptor beta chains drawn from one sample of a study of T-cell memory formation after mild COVID-19. MiXCR, run by TCRdb on the 5' RACE reads, gives a single entry per CDR3 protein. Of 350,000 to 450,000 distinct CDR3 sequences listed, roughly 20% are singletons. Sequenced sample: PBMCs or a T cell subset sorted from them (not recorded which). All receptors derive from an adult woman who had mild COVID-19 (a few samples of this study predate the infection). Cell type and time point are not known. The CDR3 runs from the conserved cysteine through the conserved F or W. D genes are given only for firm matches. Size is stated for part of the rows, as once, few or many counts, or as a class when the clone is expanded.

clone_size j_call v_call d_call cdr3_aa cdr3_nt
- TRBJ1-5 TRBV3-1 - CASSDGHSNQPQHF TGTGCCAGCAGCGACGGACACAGCAATCAGCCCCAGCATTTT
few TRBJ1-2 TRBV6-5 - CASTLRDGVTGYTF TGTGCCAGCACCCTAAGGGACGGGGTAACGGGCTACACCTTC
- TRBJ2-5 TRBV12-3/TRBV12-4 TRBD2 CASSPGTSGRETQYF TGTGCCAGCAGTCCTGGGACTAGCGGGAGAGAGACCCAGTACTTC
- TRBJ1-2 TRBV6-5 TRBD1 CASSRDRGPAGPYGYTF TGTGCCAGCAGTCGGGACAGGGGTCCTGCGGGCCCCTATGGCTACACCTTC
few TRBJ1-1 TRBV7-2 - CASSLDTRTEAFF TGTGCCAGCAGCTTAGATACGCGCACTGAAGCTTTCTTT
many TRBJ2-1 TRBV25-1 - CASSQGYSGNEQFF TGTGCCAGCAGTCAAGGATACAGCGGTAATGAGCAGTTCTTC
- TRBJ1-2 TRBV4-1 - CASSLPTRRVGSGYTF TGCGCCAGCAGCCTACCTACGCGCAGGGTAGGTTCTGGCTACACCTTC
few TRBJ2-3 TRBV5-6 - CASSWRGLGSLSDTQYF TGTGCCAGCAGCTGGAGAGGACTGGGAAGCTTATCAGATACGCAGTATTTT
- TRBJ2-6 TRBV11-1 - CASSPGGTGANVLTF TGTGCCAGCAGCCCCGGAGGGACCGGGGCCAACGTCCTGACTTTC
- TRBJ2-7 TRBV5-1 TRBD1 CASSDGQGWNEQYF TGCGCCAGCAGCGACGGACAGGGGTGGAACGAGCAGTACTTC
few TRBJ2-7 TRBV6-2/TRBV6-3 - CASRELDHVEQYF TGTGCCAGCAGAGAACTAGATCACGTCGAGCAGTACTTC
few TRBJ1-2 TRBV7-9 - CASSPRGPEDGYTF TGTGCCAGCAGCCCGCGAGGCCCAGAAGATGGCTACACCTTC
- TRBJ2-2 TRBV7-9 - CASSPSSTGELFF TGTGCCAGCAGCCCTAGCAGCACCGGGGAGCTGTTTTTT